This T cell receptor beta chain comes out of a study of CD8+CD57+ T cells in acquired aplastic anemia. Turning to the study itself: Healthy CD8+ samples averaged roughly 12 million reads.

The template for TCR beta VDJ and CDR3 sequence profiling was genomic DNA. TCRdb re-called the reads through MiXCR, storing one row per CDR3 protein. In the table there are about 110,000 distinct CDR3 sequences, less than 65% of which are singletons. This clonotype was seen repeatedly, ten times or more. Antigen: not known. Study results and caveats: Overlap between patients and controls comprised 25 to 30 CD8+ CDR3 sequences. No significant patient-versus-control difference appeared in CD8+ Simpson's diversity.

This clonotype was obtained from a human donor in good health, serving as a control. The sample taken for sequencing was sorted CD4+, CD8+, or CD8+CD57+ T cells (not recorded which) from PBMCs.

Here the CDR3 reads CASSTQRGDGSDTQYF. CDR3 DNA sequence: TGTGCCAGCAGCACCCAGCGAGGGGACGGTAGTGATACGCAGTATTTT. The V call is TRBV9, the J call TRBJ2-3; D possibly uses TRBD1 or TRBD2 (5 bases each). Germline values: CDR1 SGDLS, CDR2 YYNGEE. Trimming pared 4 bases from V and 6 bases from J, leaving 21 bases between. The CDR3 sequence is 16 residues long.